Below are 9 T cell receptor beta chains sequenced from a single sample in a study of radiation and T cells in renal cell carcinoma. Regarding time point: blood 2 weeks post-SBRT. Treatment reported: 15 Gy SBRT to primary tumor, nephrectomy 4 weeks later. Generated by immunoSEQ multiplex PCR, the TCRdb table keeps only in-frame clones and is missing some. The sample carries 60,000 to 80,000 clones, around 76% recorded once. This sample comprised blood, obtained from a patient whose treatment included radiotherapy and nephrectomy. Every receptor here comes from a man in his sixties with renal cell carcinoma.

The chain is built from TRBV7-3 and TRBJ2-3; TRBD2 is a possible D gene (6 bases). V lost 6 bases and J lost 2, with 12 bases in between. CDR1 is SGHTA, CDR2 FQGTGA, per germline. The CDR3 has 14 residues. The CDR3 bases are TGTGCCAGCAGTTTGGGACTTTCCACAGATACGCAGTATTTT. It is translated as CASSLGLSTDTQYF. The variable domain in full, completed from reference TRBV7-3 and TRBJ2-3, reads GAGVSQTPSNKVTEKGKYVELRCDPISGHTALYWYRQSLGQGPEFLIYFQGTGAADDSGLPNDRFFAVRPEGSVSTLKIQRTERGDSAVYLCASSLGLSTDTQYFGPGTRLTVL.

The chain combines TRBV20-1 with TRBJ2-3; D is perhaps TRBD2 (6 bases). The length of the CDR3 is 10 residues. Per germline, CDR1 DFQATT and CDR2 SNEGSKA (reference sequence). Trimming pared 3 bases from V and 8 bases from J, leaving 6 bases between. CDR3 DNA: TGCAGTGCTAGGGGAGGTACGCAGTATTTT. Translation gives CSARGGTQYF.

The chain combines TRBV28 with TRBJ2-3; D not resolved. This CDR3 comprises 11 residues. V was cut by 8 bases and J by 4 bases, with 7 bases left in between. CDR1 and CDR2 (germline): MDHEN, SYDVKM. Here the CDR3 DNA reads TGTGCCAGCTCTTGGGCAGATACGCAGTATTTT. The encoded protein is CASSWADTQYF. The complete variable domain, with remaining parts taken from reference TRBV28 and TRBJ2-3, reads DVKVTQSSRYLVKRTGEKVFLECVQDMDHENMFWYRQDPGLGLRLIYFSYDVKMKEKGDIPEGYSVSREKKERFSLILESASTNQTSMYLCASSWADTQYFGPGTRLTVL.

J is TRBJ1-2 and V is TRBV6-1; 8 nucleotides line up with TRBD1. Losses at the gene ends were 5 bases for V and 8 bases for J; bases not matched to a gene: 10. Germline CDR1 reads MNHNS; CDR2 reads SASEGT. The CDR3 covers 14 residues. CDR3 amino acids: CASSRTGILLGYTF. The DNA for the CDR3 is TGTGCCAGCAGTCGGACAGGGATCCTCCTGGGCTACACCTTC.

This clone was detected only a few times. V usage is TRBV28 and J usage is TRBJ1-4, with D perhaps TRBD1 (6 bases). CDR3 size: 12 residues. V dropped 8 bases and J dropped 3 bases, with 7 bases sitting between them. Germline V gives CDR1 MDHEN, CDR2 SYDVKM. DNA of the CDR3: TGTGCCAGCGAGGGGGCTAATGAAAAACTGTTTTTT. Translation gives CASEGANEKLFF.

This clone has only a few counts. The rearrangement joins TRBV19 to TRBJ2-7; D perhaps matches TRBD1 (6 bases). With 3 bases removed from V and 4 bases from J, the gap between germline ends came to 13 bases. The germline gives CDR1 LNHDA, CDR2 SQIVND (reference sequence). This CDR3 is 14 amino acids long. The CDR3 region is CASSIGGSSYEQYF. DNA for the CDR3: TGTGCCAGTAGTATTGGGGGCTCCAGTTACGAGCAGTACTTC.

This clone has more than one count but fewer than ten. V gene TRBV15 combines with J gene TRBJ1-5; the D gene is possibly TRBD1 (5 bases). Trimming pared 1 base from V and 6 bases from J, leaving 13 bases between. This CDR3 has 15 residues. The germline V gene has CDR1 LNHNV and CDR2 YYDKDF (reference sequence). This chain's CDR3 is CATSRAGGLPQPQHF. CDR3 DNA sequence: TGTGCCACCAGCAGAGCGGGGGGACTCCCTCAGCCCCAGCATTTT.

The chain employs TRBV7-9 and TRBJ2-1; 7 bases are a match to TRBD2. Trimming removed 4 bases from V and 0 bases from J; junction bases left unmatched: 6. CDR3 size: 16 residues. Germline lookup yields CDR1 SEHNR and CDR2 FQNEAQ (reference sequence). DNA for the CDR3: TGTGCCAGCAGCTCGACCGGGACTATCTCCTACAATGAGCAGTTCTTC. Protein product: CASSSTGTISYNEQFF.

This chain connects TRBV7-3 to TRBJ2-3; D uncertain. Germline loops: CDR1 SGHTA, CDR2 FQGTGA. The CDR3 has 15 amino acids. Trimming left V 0 bases short and J 2 bases short, with 9 bases between. This CDR3 is CASSLTATNTDTQYF. CDR3 DNA: TGTGCCAGCAGCTTAACGGCGACCAACACAGATACGCAGTATTTT.